Each of the 31 T cell receptor beta chains below was sequenced from the same sample in a study of identical twins. TCRdb reanalysed the 5' RACE reads using MiXCR and keeps one entry per CDR3 protein. The table records 520,000 or so distinct CDR3 sequences, 20% to 25% of them present only once. These data were likewise used in another study, on T cells expressing NK-cell markers.

Sequencing was done on a sample of CD4+ T cells sorted from blood. The source of these receptors is a woman aged 18-29 years in good health.

The J gene is TRBJ2-1, the V gene TRBV7-9; D perhaps matches TRBD1 (5 bases). CDR3 length equals 14 residues. V lost 8 bases and J 2 bases, leaving 13 bases between the germline ends. In germline, CDR1 is SEHNR, CDR2 FQNEAQ (reference sequence). In DNA, the CDR3 is TGTGCCAGCGGCCAGGGTGACACCTACAATGAGCAGTTCTTC. Its protein is CASGQGDTYNEQFF.

The rearrangement uses TRBV20-1 and TRBJ2-3; TRBD2 matches at 7 bases. Germline V gene data show CDR1 as DFQATT and CDR2 as SNEGSKA (reference sequence). V lost 1 base to trimming and J lost 6 bases; unmatched junction nucleotides: 16. The CDR3 has 17 residues. The CDR3 bases are TGCAGTGCTAGAGTTTTTGGAGCGGGAAGGTCTAGGGATACGCAGTATTTT. Translated: CSARVFGAGRSRDTQYF.

The chain carries TRBV5-1 and TRBJ2-7, with D hard to call. Trimming took off 4 bases at V and 1 base at J, with 15 bases between the two ends. Germline CDR1 SGHRS, CDR2 YFSETQ. This CDR3 has 15 residues. The DNA for the CDR3 is TGCGCCAGCAGCCCCCAACCTGGCAGGTCCTACGAGCAGTACTTC. This codes for CASSPQPGRSYEQYF.

This clonotype was counted between two and nine times. A much larger clone sits a single nucleotide away, making a read error possible. The chain is built from TRBV29-1 and TRBJ1-1; D ambiguous. This CDR3 region has 11 residues. Trimming took off 5 bases at V and 1 base at J, with 5 bases between the two ends. Germline V gene lookup returns CDR1 SQVTM and CDR2 ANQGSEA. CDR3 nucleotide sequence: TGCAGCGTTTACAGGAACACTGAAGCTTTCTTT. This gives the protein CSVYRNTEAFF.

The chain has TRBV6-5 and TRBJ2-7; perhaps TRBD2 as D (5 bases). There are 15 residues in the CDR3. Germline CDR1 MNHEY, CDR2 SVGAGI. The germline V and J ends were trimmed by 0 bases and 2 bases, with 11 bases remaining between them. This CDR3 reads CASSYSTTAAYEQYF. The CDR3 DNA follows: TGTGCCAGCAGTTACTCGACTACAGCGGCCTACGAGCAGTACTTC.

The rearrangement uses TRBV20-1 and TRBJ2-1; TRBD2 matches at 8 bases. CDR3 size: 11 residues. Germline trimming cut 6 bases from V and 10 bases from J; bases unmatched to any gene: 5. CDR1 and CDR2 (germline): DFQATT, SNEGSKA (reference sequence). CDR3 bases: TGCAGTGCCCAGCGGGGGCGCGAGCAGTTCTTC. Amino acid sequence: CSAQRGREQFF.

V gene TRBV20-1 combines with J gene TRBJ2-2, with 10 bases matching TRBD1. Germline CDR1 DFQATT, CDR2 SNEGSKA (reference sequence). Germline trimming cut 5 bases from V and 2 bases from J; bases unmatched to any gene: 5. There are 15 residues in the CDR3. The DNA of the CDR3 is TGCAGTGCTTCGAAGACAGGGGGCAACACCGGGGAGCTGTTTTTT. Translating gives CSASKTGGNTGELFF.

This chain connects TRBV20-1 to TRBJ2-1, with 14 bases identical to TRBD2. V lost 5 bases and J lost 2; bases outside the gene matches: 8. Germline V lookup: CDR1 DFQATT, CDR2 SNEGSKA (reference sequence). CDR3 length: 17 residues. CDR3 DNA sequence: TGCAGTGCTGGAGGGACTAGCGGGAGATCGGCCTACAATGAGCAGTTCTTC. As protein: CSAGGTSGRSAYNEQFF.

This clonotype was counted once. The genes are TRBV11-3 and TRBJ1-1, with unresolved D. Trimming cost V 5 bases and J 7 bases, with 14 bases left between them. The CDR3 totals 13 residues. Per the germline V gene, CDR1 is SGHNT and CDR2 is YENEEA. Here the CDR3 DNA reads TGTGCCAGCAGCCCGTTTCGGAGGGATGAAGCTTTCTTT. As protein: CASSPFRRDEAFF.

This clonotype was observed a handful of times. The V call is TRBV4-3, the J call TRBJ2-1; no clear D gene. The CDR3 extends over 14 amino acids. V was trimmed by 3 bases and J by 10 bases, leaving 16 bases between them. The germline gives CDR1 LGHNA, CDR2 YSLEER. The CDR3, as DNA: TGCGCCAGCAGCCAGGTGACACGGCCAGGAGAGCAGTTCTTC. Its translation: CASSQVTRPGEQFF.

The chain couples TRBV30 to TRBJ1-2; D gene uncertain. The CDR3 totals 11 residues. Per the germline V gene, CDR1 is GTSNPN and CDR2 is SVGIG (reference sequence). The V gene lost 1 base and the J gene lost 10 bases, with 10 bases spanning the gap. CDR3 sequence (DNA): TGTGCCTGGAGTGCGGCATTTCACTACACCTTC. Its translation is CAWSAAFHYTF.

The chain carries TRBV20-1 and TRBJ2-2; no definite D call. Trimming stripped 0 bases from V and 6 bases from J, with 11 bases between. Germline-derived CDR1 and CDR2 are DFQATT and SNEGSKA (reference sequence). This CDR3 has 14 residues. The CDR3 bases are TGCAGTGCTAGAGACCCCGCAGCGCCCGGGGAGCTGTTTTTT. As protein: CSARDPAAPGELFF.

In its sample, this clonotype was seen a few times. The V and J genes are TRBV5-1 and TRBJ2-2; 8 nucleotides line up with TRBD2. The CDR3 covers 15 residues. The V segment lost 5 bases and the J segment 0 bases; nucleotides outside the gene matches: 3. From germline, CDR1 is SGHRS and CDR2 YFSETQ. As DNA, the CDR3 is TGCGCCAGCAGTAATAGCGGGGCGAACACCGGGGAGCTGTTTTTT. This encodes CASSNSGANTGELFF. Filled out from reference TRBV5-1 and TRBJ2-2, the complete variable domain reads KAGVTQTPRYLIKTRGQQVTLSCSPISGHRSVSWYQQTPGQGLQFLFEYFSETQRNKGNFPGRFSGRQFSNSRSEMNVSTLELGDSALYLCASSNSGANTGELFFGEGSRLTVL.

This clonotype came up a few times. The rearrangement joins TRBV6-2 or TRBV6-3 to TRBJ2-2; 7 nucleotides line up with TRBD2. Germline values: CDR1 MNHEY, CDR2 SVGEGT. After removal of 7 bases from V and 3 bases from J, the junction contained 11 bases not matched to a gene. There are 16 residues in the CDR3. The CDR3 sequence is CASTYGRSGDTGELFF. The CDR3 DNA is TGTGCCAGCACCTACGGACGAAGCGGGGACACCGGGGAGCTGTTTTTT.

The chain employs TRBV18 and TRBJ1-2, with D uncertain. The CDR3 sequence is 14 residues long. V lost 2 bases and J 4 bases, leaving 11 bases between the germline ends. The germline V gene has CDR1 KGHSH and CDR2 LQKENI. The CDR3 loop reads CASSPDPGFYGYTF. Written as DNA, the CDR3 is TGTGCCAGCTCACCAGACCCAGGCTTCTATGGCTACACCTTC.

This clonotype was found once. The chain carries TRBV10-1 and TRBJ2-7; D remains unclear. The germline CDR1 and CDR2 sequences are WNHNN and SYGVQD (reference sequence). This CDR3 has 10 residues. The CDR3: CAPLPYEQYF. As DNA, the CDR3 is TGCGCACCCTTGCCCTACGAGCAGTACTTC.

The V call is TRBV12-3 or TRBV12-4, the J call TRBJ2-5; the D gene is possibly TRBD1 (6 bases). V gave up 2 bases and J gave up 6 bases, with 10 bases separating them. This CDR3 has 13 amino acids. Written as DNA, the CDR3 is TGTGCCAGCAGTTTAACAGGGCTAAAGACCCAGTACTTC. It encodes CASSLTGLKTQYF.

The gene calls are TRBV27 and TRBJ2-7, with 7 bases lining up with TRBD1. The V and J ends lost 2 bases and 6 bases, in that order; junction bases with no gene match: 13. This CDR3 spans 16 amino acids. CDR1 is MNHEY, CDR2 SMNVEV, per germline (reference sequence). As DNA, the CDR3 is TGTGCCAGCAGTTTAAGTCTCCTGCAGGGGGTGTTCGAGCAGTACTTC. Translation: CASSLSLLQGVFEQYF.

This clonotype has only a few counts. The rearrangement links TRBV6-2 or TRBV6-3 to TRBJ2-7; perhaps TRBD1 as D (6 bases). Trimming shortened V by 9 bases and J by 2 bases, and 14 bases separated the two germline ends. From germline, CDR1 is MNHEY and CDR2 SVGEGT. The CDR3 contains 13 residues. The DNA of the CDR3 is TGTGCCAGTCGATGGACAGTTACCTACGAGCAGTACTTC. Amino acid sequence: CASRWTVTYEQYF.

This clonotype showed up many times. The gene calls are TRBV12-3 or TRBV12-4 and TRBJ2-2; TRBD1 might be the D (6 bases). V was shortened by 3 bases and J by 3 bases, with 8 bases between the two germline ends. The CDR3 runs 14 residues. DNA of the CDR3: TGTGCCAGCAGTTTCAGACAGGACACCGGGGAGCTGTTTTTT. Protein sequence: CASSFRQDTGELFF.

In this sample, this clonotype turned up many times. This sequence joins TRBV7-3 and TRBJ2-5, with TRBD1 as a possible D gene (6 bases). CDR1 SGHTA and CDR2 FQGTGA come from the germline V gene. The CDR3 spans 14 residues. The ends were cut back, 1 base at V and 5 bases at J, with 11 bases in the middle. The CDR3 reads CASSLSPRGETQYF. For the CDR3, the DNA is TGTGCCAGCAGCTTAAGCCCTAGGGGGGAGACCCAGTACTTC.

V gene TRBV5-1 combines with J gene TRBJ2-4; 8 nucleotides match TRBD1. This CDR3 is built from 16 residues. After removal of 0 bases from V and 3 bases from J, the junction contained 5 bases not matched to a gene. Germline V lookup: CDR1 SGHRS, CDR2 YFSETQ. The CDR3 here is CASSLATGTGKNIQYF. In DNA form, the CDR3 reads TGCGCCAGCAGCTTGGCCACAGGGACAGGCAAAAACATTCAGTACTTC.

This sequence joins TRBV7-8 and TRBJ1-1; no clear D. CDR1 and CDR2 from the germline V gene are SGHVS and FQNEAQ. The CDR3 runs 14 residues. V gave up 3 bases and J gave up 6 bases, with 14 bases separating them. The CDR3 here is CASSLEEWVPEAFF. CDR3 nucleotides: TGTGCCAGCAGCTTGGAGGAATGGGTCCCTGAAGCTTTCTTT. Together with reference TRBV7-8 and TRBJ1-1, the CDR3 gives the full variable domain: GAGVSQSPRYKVAKRGQDVALRCDPISGHVSLFWYQQALGQGPEFLTYFQNEAQLDKSGLPSDRFFAERPEGSVSTLKIQRTQQEDSAVYLCASSLEEWVPEAFFGQGTRLTVV.

This clonotype was counted a few times. The rearrangement uses TRBV6-1 and TRBJ2-3; D is perhaps TRBD1 (6 bases). CDR3 length: 15 amino acids. Germline CDR1 is MNHNS and CDR2 is SASEGT. V lost 8 bases and J lost 3, with 18 bases in between. This CDR3 is CASQTQGLRTDTQYF. DNA of the CDR3: TGTGCCAGCCAGACTCAGGGGTTGAGGACAGATACGCAGTATTTT.

This chain uses TRBV7-8 with TRBJ2-2; D is perhaps TRBD1 (6 bases). The CDR3 length is 18 residues. CDR1 and CDR2 (germline): SGHVS, FQNEAQ. Trimming shortened V by 5 bases and J by 4 bases, and 23 bases separated the two germline ends. As DNA, the CDR3 is TGTGCCAGCAGCGGACAGTCTACATATAGAAGACCCACCGGGGAGCTGTTTTTT. Translating it yields CASSGQSTYRRPTGELFF.

The rearrangement joins TRBV20-1 to TRBJ2-7; no firm D call. This CDR3 has 13 residues. Trimming pared 5 bases from V and 4 bases from J, leaving 15 bases between. Germline values: CDR1 DFQATT, CDR2 SNEGSKA (reference sequence). CDR3 sequence: CSAPAPTWYEQYF. CDR3 nucleotide sequence: TGCAGTGCTCCAGCCCCAACTTGGTACGAGCAGTACTTC.

The CDR3: CSASPRDRGRDTQYF. CDR3 in DNA: TGCAGTGCTAGCCCCCGGGACAGGGGAAGGGATACGCAGTATTTT. The chain joins TRBV20-1 to TRBJ2-3; 10 bases map to TRBD1. Germline V gene lookup returns CDR1 DFQATT and CDR2 SNEGSKA (reference sequence). Trimming cost V 3 bases and J 6 bases; bases outside gene matches: 9. The CDR3 runs to 15 residues.

This clonotype was observed a handful of times. The chain combines TRBV4-3 with TRBJ2-3; D ambiguous. V was pared by 0 bases and J by 3 bases, with 4 bases between. The germline CDR1 and CDR2 sequences are LGHNA and YSLEER. This CDR3 contains 13 residues. For the CDR3, the DNA is TGCGCCAGCAGCCAAGAGTTGACAGATACGCAGTATTTT. This sequence encodes CASSQELTDTQYF.

This clonotype came up a few times. The V gene is TRBV11-3, the J gene TRBJ2-7; no definite D call. The germline CDR1 and CDR2 sequences are SGHNT and YENEEA. V was clipped by 5 bases and J by 5 bases, with 13 bases between them. This CDR3 has 13 residues. DNA of the CDR3: TGTGCCAGCAGCCCCGGCGGTTGGAACGAGCAGTACTTC. Its protein product is CASSPGGWNEQYF.

The genes are TRBV6-1 and TRBJ1-1, with a possible D match to TRBD1 (6 bases). Germline CDR1 reads MNHNS; CDR2 reads SASEGT. V shed 1 base and J shed 4 bases, with 13 bases lying between them. The length of the CDR3 is 15 residues. The CDR3 reads CASSEGTVGPTEAFF. The CDR3 DNA sequence: TGTGCCAGCAGTGAAGGGACAGTCGGCCCCACTGAAGCTTTCTTT.

Many counts were recorded for this clonotype. The genes are TRBV5-1 and TRBJ2-7; the D is unclear. In germline, CDR1 is SGHRS, CDR2 YFSETQ. Trimming took 0 bases from V and 3 from J, leaving 7 bases between them. The CDR3 loop spans 13 amino acids. CDR3 nucleotides: TGCGCCAGCAGCTTGGATCCAGTCTACGAGCAGTACTTC. It codes for CASSLDPVYEQYF.